This T cell receptor beta chain was identified during a study of blood T cell repertoires in COVID-19. Overall study: The United States, Italy and Spain were the sources of the acute and convalescent COVID-19 samples. In each case, the material was cDNA or gDNA derived from T cells, B-cell-depleted T cells, or PBMCs.

This CDR3 contains 12 residues. Germline lookup yields CDR1 LNHDA and CDR2 SQIVND (reference sequence). The ends were cut back, 5 bases at V and 4 bases at J, with 6 bases in the middle. Authors' data handling: Researchers report that nucleated cell counts were estimated from reference gene primer amplification. Generated by immunoSEQ multiplex PCR, the TCRdb table keeps only in-frame clones and is missing some. D and trimming come from the DNA, and the V and J calls and clone size come from that table. Of 200,000 or so clones listed, less than 90% are singletons. This clone was observed a single time.

The source is a man between 65 and 85 years old with acute or convalescent COVID-19. Sequencing used peripheral blood. The chain uses TRBV19 and TRBJ1-5; D ambiguous. In nucleotides, the CDR3 is TGTGCCAGTAGTGAGGGTAATCAGCCCCAGCATTTT. This encodes CASSEGNQPQHF.